The 2 T cell receptor beta chains below come from one sample, sequenced in a study of shared clonotypes between healthy human individuals. Only in-frame clones appear in the TCRdb table, and some are missing; sequencing was by immunoSEQ multiplex PCR. The data hold more than 2,000,000 clones, with roughly 92% observed a single time. Sequencing used naive CD4+ T cells sorted from blood. Sample subset: CD45RA+ positively selected. The receptors come from a man younger than 35 in good health.

This clone was counted only a few times. The chain employs TRBV10-1 and TRBJ2-5, with unresolved D. Trimming cost V 4 bases and J 6 bases, with 3 bases left between them. CDR1 is WNHNN and CDR2 is SYGVQD in the germline V gene (reference sequence). The CDR3 is 10 residues long. CDR3 sequence: CASSGQTQYF. The DNA for the CDR3 is TGCGCCAGCAGTGGACAGACCCAGTACTTC.

The chain has TRBV7-8 and TRBJ1-3; D gene uncertain. V lost 5 bases and J 1 base, leaving 9 bases between the germline ends. The CDR3 loop spans 14 amino acids. Per the germline V gene, CDR1 is SGHVS and CDR2 is FQNEAQ. In DNA form, the CDR3 reads TGTGCCAGCAGCACAAGGGTATCTGGAAACACCATATATTTT. As protein: CASSTRVSGNTIYF.